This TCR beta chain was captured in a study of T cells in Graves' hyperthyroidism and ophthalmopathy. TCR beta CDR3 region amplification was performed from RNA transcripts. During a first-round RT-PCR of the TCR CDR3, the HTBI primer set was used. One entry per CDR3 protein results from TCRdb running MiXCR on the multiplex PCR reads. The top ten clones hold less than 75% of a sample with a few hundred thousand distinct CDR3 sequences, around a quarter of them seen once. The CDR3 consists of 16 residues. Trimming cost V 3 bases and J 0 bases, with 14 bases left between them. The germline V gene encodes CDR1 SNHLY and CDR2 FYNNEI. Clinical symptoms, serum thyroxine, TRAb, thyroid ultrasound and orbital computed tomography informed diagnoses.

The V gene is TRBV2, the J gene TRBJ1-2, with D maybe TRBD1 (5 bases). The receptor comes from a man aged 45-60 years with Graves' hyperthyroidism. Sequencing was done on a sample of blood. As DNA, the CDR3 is TGTGCCAGCAGTGACGATAAGGGGAGATCTAACTATGGCTACACCTTC. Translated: CASSDDKGRSNYGYTF.